Below are 25 T cell receptor beta chains sequenced from a single sample in a study of cytomegalovirus exposure and HLA in healthy donors. Primers: 60 Vbeta forward and 13 Jbeta reverse. The repertoire was sequenced with immunoSEQ multiplex PCR; TCRdb's copy has only in-frame clones and lacks some. The sample carries 200,000 or so clones, around 84% recorded once. The specimen sequenced was PBMCs. The receptors originated from a woman between 45 and 60 years old in good health and CMV-seropositive.

The rearrangement joins TRBV5-4 to TRBJ1-2, with a possible D match to TRBD1 (6 bases). CDR1 and CDR2 (germline): SGHNT, YYREEE (reference sequence). Deletions cut 0 bases from V and 5 bases from J, with 14 bases between. The CDR3 consists of 15 residues. CDR3 sequence: CASSLAGTKGYGYTF. DNA for the CDR3: TGTGCCAGCAGCTTGGCCGGGACAAAGGGGTATGGCTACACCTTC. Drawing the rest from reference TRBV5-4 and TRBJ1-2, the complete variable domain is ETGVTQSPTHLIKTRGQQVTLRCSSQSGHNTVSWYQQALGQGPQFIFQYYREEENGRGNFPPRFSGLQFPNYSSELNVNALELDDSALYLCASSLAGTKGYGYTFGSGTRLTVV.

J is TRBJ2-7 and V is TRBV4-3; D gene ambiguous. CDR1 is LGHNA, CDR2 YSLEER, per germline. V was cut by 0 bases and J by 0 bases, with 6 bases left in between. The CDR3 length is 14 residues. CDR3 sequence: CASSQDPSSYEQYF. CDR3 nucleotides: TGCGCCAGCAGCCAAGATCCTAGCTCCTACGAGCAGTACTTC.

The chain combines TRBV6-1 with TRBJ2-3; D not certain. The CDR3 covers 12 residues. V lost 7 bases and J 6 bases, leaving 11 bases between the germline ends. The germline V gene encodes CDR1 MNHNS and CDR2 SASEGT. As DNA, the CDR3 is TGTGCCAGCAACCAGGTTCGGGATACGCAGTATTTT. It is translated as CASNQVRDTQYF.

Details on this clone: In the same sample, other DNA sequences code for this CDR3. V gene TRBV28 combines with J gene TRBJ2-4; possibly TRBD1 for D (5 bases). V lost 2 bases, J lost 4 bases, and 9 bases lay in between. This CDR3 spans 14 amino acids. The germline CDR1 and CDR2 sequences are MDHEN and SYDVKM. The DNA of the CDR3 is TGTGCCAGCAGTTTAGGGCAGGGTAAAAACATTCAGTACTTC. This encodes CASSLGQGKNIQYF.

CDR3 nucleotides: TGTGCCAGCAGCCCTTACGGGGAGCTGTTTTTT. Amino acid sequence: CASSPYGELFF. This chain connects TRBV11-2 to TRBJ2-2; D is unresolved. This CDR3 region has 11 residues. The V end was cut by 5 bases, the J end by 7 bases, with 5 bases between. Germline V gene sequence: CDR1 SGHAT, CDR2 FQNNGV. Looking up the rest from reference TRBV11-2 and TRBJ2-2 gives the full variable domain: EAGVAQSPRYKIIEKRQSVAFWCNPISGHATLYWYQQILGQGPKLLIQFQNNGVVDDSQLPKDRFSAERLKGVDSTLKIQPAKLEDSAVYLCASSPYGELFFGEGSRLTVL.

This clone came up a few times. The chain couples TRBV5-4 to TRBJ2-7, with 8 nucleotides matching TRBD2. Germline CDR1 SGHNT, CDR2 YYREEE (reference sequence). After removal of 3 bases from V and 0 bases from J, the junction contained 8 bases not matched to a gene. This CDR3 has 16 residues. The CDR3 here is CASSSLAAANSYEQYF. CDR3 sequence (DNA): TGTGCCAGCAGCTCACTAGCGGCGGCAAACTCCTACGAGCAGTACTTC.

This clone was counted only a few times. V usage is TRBV19 and J usage is TRBJ2-7; possibly TRBD1 for D (6 bases). The CDR3 length is 14 residues. Germline V gene lookup returns CDR1 LNHDA and CDR2 SQIVND (reference sequence). Between the trimmed V and J ends, which lost 1 base and 0 bases, there was a span of 7 bases. The CDR3 sequence is CASSIGGPSYEQYF. DNA for the CDR3: TGTGCCAGTAGTATAGGGGGGCCCTCCTACGAGCAGTACTTC.

The chain employs TRBV7-9 and TRBJ2-5; 7 bases are a match to TRBD1. After removal of 7 bases from V and 5 bases from J, the junction contained 16 bases not matched to a gene. Germline CDR1 is SEHNR and CDR2 is FQNEAQ (reference sequence). The CDR3 sequence is 16 residues long. Here the CDR3 reads CASTRGHRGSWETQYF. The CDR3 DNA is TGTGCCAGCACCCGTGGGCACAGGGGAAGTTGGGAGACCCAGTACTTC.

The chain has TRBV6-5 and TRBJ1-6; weak D call: TRBD1 (5 bases). The V and J ends lost 5 bases and 10 bases respectively, with 18 bases between them. The CDR3 has 15 residues. Germline lookup yields CDR1 MNHEY and CDR2 SVGAGI. For the CDR3, the DNA is TGTGCCAGCAGTCAAGGGGCCGAGCGCAGGTCACCCCTCCACTTT. It codes for CASSQGAERRSPLHF.

V usage is TRBV11-3 and J usage is TRBJ2-1; 7 positions agree with TRBD1. Germline CDR1 and CDR2: SGHNT and YENEEA. Trimming cost V 4 bases and J 7 bases; bases outside gene matches: 10. CDR3 length equals 15 residues. In nucleotides, the CDR3 is TGTGCCAGCAGCTCCCCAAACAGGGGCCAAAATGAGCAGTTCTTC. Protein: CASSSPNRGQNEQFF. The full variable domain, in which reference TRBV11-3 and TRBJ2-1 provide the parts outside the CDR3, is EAGVVQSPRYKIIEKKQPVAFWCNPISGHNTLYWYLQNLGQGPELLIRYENEEAVDDSQLPKDRFSAERLKGVDSTLKIQPAELGDSAVYLCASSSPNRGQNEQFFGPGTRLTVL.

The chain joins TRBV6-6 to TRBJ2-7, with D possibly matching TRBD1 (6 bases). CDR1 MNHNY and CDR2 SVGAGI come from the germline V gene (reference sequence). The CDR3 has 14 residues. V shed 6 bases and J shed 5 bases, with 17 bases lying between them. CDR3 protein: CASSSTNRAHEQYF. The CDR3 bases are TGTGCCAGCAGCTCTACCAACAGGGCCCACGAGCAGTACTTC.

The genes are TRBV7-9 and TRBJ1-1; unclear D gene. This CDR3 has 12 amino acids. Germline V gene data show CDR1 as SEHNR and CDR2 as FQNEAQ (reference sequence). The CDR3 sequence: CSSEEVRTEAFF. The CDR3 DNA follows: TGTTCCTCCGAGGAGGTCCGCACTGAAGCTTTCTTT.

This clone was detected only once. This chain joins TRBV7-2 and TRBJ2-7; the match to TRBD2 covers 10 bases. This CDR3 comprises 14 residues. The germline CDR1 and CDR2 sequences are SGHTA and FQGNSA. V was pared by 5 bases and J by 4 bases, with 5 bases of the junction left unmatched. CDR3: CASSESSGGYEQYF. In DNA form, the CDR3 reads TGTGCCAGCAGCGAATCTAGCGGGGGTTACGAGCAGTACTTC.

J is TRBJ2-7 and V is TRBV25-1, with D possibly matching TRBD2 (6 bases). CDR1 and CDR2 (germline): MGHDK, SYGVNS. Trimming shortened V by 3 bases and J by 11 bases, and 11 bases separated the two germline ends. The CDR3 runs to 11 residues. CDR3 sequence (DNA): TGTGCCAGCAGTGAGGGGGGTATTAAGTACTTC. Amino acids: CASSEGGIKYF.

The chain combines TRBV28 with TRBJ2-7, with TRBD1 matching 7 bases. Germline CDR1 and CDR2: MDHEN and SYDVKM. With V trimmed by 2 bases and J by 2 bases, 3 bases remained unmatched. CDR3 length: 14 amino acids. In DNA, the CDR3 is TGTGCCAGCAGTTTAGGGACAGTAACCTACGAGCAGTACTTC. Its translation is CASSLGTVTYEQYF. Full variable domain (remainder filled in from reference TRBV28 and TRBJ2-7): DVKVTQSSRYLVKRTGEKVFLECVQDMDHENMFWYRQDPGLGLRLIYFSYDVKMKEKGDIPEGYSVSREKKERFSLILESASTNQTSMYLCASSLGTVTYEQYFGPGTRLTVT.

The chain has TRBV5-4 and TRBJ2-3; D gene ambiguous. Germline CDR1 is SGHNT and CDR2 is YYREEE (reference sequence). This CDR3 is built from 14 residues. V lost 4 bases, J lost 8 bases, and 17 bases lay in between. The CDR3 sequence is CASSAGSSQGTQYF. In nucleotides, the CDR3 is TGTGCCAGCAGCGCCGGGTCCTCCCAAGGTACGCAGTATTTT.

V is TRBV29-1 and J is TRBJ1-1, with TRBD1 identical over 7 bases. Germline values: CDR1 SQVTM, CDR2 ANQGSEA. CDR3 size: 14 residues. Trimming cost V 6 bases and J 0 bases; bases outside gene matches: 7. CDR3 amino acids: CSVGPGQLNTEAFF. The CDR3 coding sequence is TGCAGCGTAGGTCCGGGACAGCTGAACACTGAAGCTTTCTTT.

On this clone: One end of the junction varies from germline; a read error may be responsible. The same CDR3 is also encoded by other DNA sequences in this sample. The gene calls are TRBV30 and TRBJ1-2; maybe TRBD1 (5 bases). Germline assignment: CDR1 GTSNPN and CDR2 SVGIG (reference sequence). The CDR3 is 16 amino acids. CDR3 nucleotides: TGTGCCTGGAGTGGACAGACGACAGTTCCTAACTATGGCTACACTTTC. Protein sequence: CAWSGQTTVPNYGYTF. Supplemented by reference TRBV30 and TRBJ1-2, the full variable domain reads SQTIHQWPATLVQPVGSPLSLECTVEGTSNPNLYWYRQAAGRGLQLLFYSVGIGQISSEVPQNLSASRPQDRQFILSSKKLLLSDSGFYLCAWSGQTTVPNYGYTFGSGTRLTVV.

The chain carries TRBV5-1 and TRBJ1-3; 9 nucleotides line up with TRBD1. Per the germline V gene, CDR1 is SGHRS and CDR2 is YFSETQ. Germline trimming cut 5 bases from V and 3 bases from J; bases unmatched to any gene: 9. The CDR3 extends over 16 amino acids. CDR3: CASSLWTGAVGNTIYF. The CDR3 DNA sequence: TGCGCCAGCAGTCTTTGGACAGGGGCCGTTGGAAACACCATATATTTT. Together with reference TRBV5-1 and TRBJ1-3, the CDR3 gives the full variable domain: KAGVTQTPRYLIKTRGQQVTLSCSPISGHRSVSWYQQTPGQGLQFLFEYFSETQRNKGNFPGRFSGRQFSNSRSEMNVSTLELGDSALYLCASSLWTGAVGNTIYFGEGSWLTVV.

This chain links TRBV11-3 with TRBJ2-3; 8 positions match TRBD2. The trim removed 5 bases at V and 1 base at J, leaving 5 bases unmatched. This CDR3 has 15 residues. Germline V CDR1 and CDR2: SGHNT, YENEEA. The CDR3 DNA sequence: TGTGCCAGCAGCACCGGGGGGGGCGGCACAGATACGCAGTATTTT. Protein: CASSTGGGGTDTQYF. Based on the CDR3 plus reference TRBV11-3 and TRBJ2-3, the full variable domain is EAGVVQSPRYKIIEKKQPVAFWCNPISGHNTLYWYLQNLGQGPELLIRYENEEAVDDSQLPKDRFSAERLKGVDSTLKIQPAELGDSAVYLCASSTGGGGTDTQYFGPGTRLTVL.

The chain recombines TRBV30 with TRBJ2-7; no clear D gene. The CDR3 totals 13 residues. CDR1 and CDR2 (germline): GTSNPN, SVGIG (reference sequence). Trimming took 3 bases from V and 0 from J, leaving 9 bases between them. The DNA of the CDR3 is TGTGCCTGGAGGACACCGAGCTCCTACGAGCAGTACTTC. Translation: CAWRTPSSYEQYF.

In its sample, this clone was seen a few times. The CDR3 loop is CASSLAPSTDTQYF. The DNA for the CDR3 is TGTGCCAGCAGCTTGGCCCCTAGCACAGATACGCAGTATTTT. The chain has TRBV5-4 and TRBJ2-3, with D uncertain. Germline CDR1 SGHNT, CDR2 YYREEE (reference sequence). The CDR3 extends over 14 amino acids. V lost 0 bases and J 0 bases, leaving 5 bases between the germline ends.

This chain connects TRBV5-1 to TRBJ2-7; D is perhaps TRBD2 (5 bases). Germline CDR1 reads SGHRS; CDR2 reads YFSETQ. The V and J ends lost 1 base and 4 bases respectively, with 18 bases between them. The CDR3 contains 16 residues. DNA of the CDR3: TGCGCCAGCAGCTTGCCGCCAGAGGCTAGCATATACGAGCAGTACTTC. It specifies CASSLPPEASIYEQYF.

This clone was seen a handful of times. The rearrangement links TRBV30 to TRBJ1-1, with a tentative D call TRBD1 (6 bases). V gave up 0 bases and J gave up 1 base, with 6 bases separating them. CDR1 and CDR2 from the germline V gene are GTSNPN and SVGIG (reference sequence). The CDR3 covers 13 residues. This CDR3 reads CAWSVQGNTEAFF. CDR3 coding DNA: TGTGCCTGGAGTGTACAGGGGAACACTGAAGCTTTCTTT.

The chain recombines TRBV6-5 with TRBJ1-3, with D unresolved. The V end lost 10 bases, the J end lost 0 bases, and 16 bases lay between the germline ends. This CDR3 spans 15 amino acids. Germline-derived CDR1 and CDR2 are MNHEY and SVGAGI. In nucleotides, the CDR3 is TGTGCCACCACGGTCGGGGATTACTCTGGAAACACCATATATTTT. Protein sequence: CATTVGDYSGNTIYF.